This paragraph reports one T cell receptor beta chain. These data come from a study of PD-1 blockade in classical Hodgkin lymphoma. The assay was immunoSEQ multiplex PCR, and TCRdb's table has in-frame clones only and misses some. The table lists 10,000 to 15,000 clones, roughly 75% of them singletons. All trial patients relapsed after autologous stem cell transplantation. Germline CDR1 and CDR2: MDHEN and SYDVKM. There are 18 residues in the CDR3. With 8 bases clipped from V and 2 bases from J, the junction kept 14 bases outside the gene matches. The receptor was isolated from a human donor with classical Hodgkin lymphoma. This chain links TRBV28 with TRBJ2-2, with 10 bases matching TRBD1. The sequencing used peripheral blood mononuclear cells (PBMCs), collected at baseline. CDR3 region: CASRRTGGLIINTGELFF. The CDR3 bases are TGTGCCAGCCGAAGGACAGGGGGTCTTATTATCAACACCGGGGAGCTGTTTTTT.